The 16 T cell receptor beta chains in this list originate from one sample, sequenced in a study of blood T cells in healthy people across ages. A second PCR of 7 to 11 cycles used a sample-barcoded 5' primer and a J-beta primer mix. TCRdb processed the 5' RACE reads anew with MiXCR; each CDR3 protein has one entry. The data contain some 920,000 distinct CDR3 sequences, roughly 50% of them singletons. The specimen sequenced was blood. Source of these receptors: a woman aged 60-70 years in good health.

The chain is built from TRBV28 and TRBJ1-4; no firm D call. Germline-derived CDR1 and CDR2 are MDHEN and SYDVKM. Trimming shortened V by 6 bases and J by 10 bases, and 15 bases separated the two germline ends. The CDR3 is made up of 13 amino acids. CDR3 protein: CASSRIKVGKLFF. In nucleotides, the CDR3 is TGTGCCAGCAGCCGGATTAAGGTGGGAAAACTGTTTTTT.

The chain is built from TRBV24-1 and TRBJ1-4; 10 nucleotides line up with TRBD1. The germline CDR1 and CDR2 sequences are KGHDR and SFDVKD. The CDR3 runs to 18 residues. V gave up 8 bases and J gave up 5 bases; unmatched junction bases: 16. CDR3 sequence reads: CATTKVYIEGQGNEKLFF. DNA of the CDR3: TGTGCCACCACTAAGGTATATATTGAGGGACAGGGGAATGAAAAACTGTTTTTT.

V gene TRBV11-1 combines with J gene TRBJ2-3; 13 nucleotides line up with TRBD2. Germline loops: CDR1 SGHAT, CDR2 FQDESV (reference sequence). Unmatched junction bases numbered 5, after V lost 2 bases and J lost 6 bases. The CDR3 contains 16 residues. The DNA of the CDR3 is TGTGCCAGCAGCTTATCGGGACTAGCGGGACCTGATACGCAGTATTTT. Translated, it gives CASSLSGLAGPDTQYF.

This clonotype was observed once. This sequence joins TRBV4-2 and TRBJ2-1; D might be TRBD2 (6 bases). CDR3 length: 16 residues. The ends were cut back, 3 bases at V and 1 base at J, with 13 bases in the middle. CDR1 and CDR2 from the germline V gene are LGHNA and YNFKEQ. DNA of the CDR3: TGTGCCAGCAGCCACCCGGGAGAAAGGTCCTACAATGAGCAGTTCTTC. The encoded protein is CASSHPGERSYNEQFF.

This chain uses TRBV25-1 with TRBJ1-1; D might be TRBD1 (5 bases). Germline values: CDR1 MGHDK, CDR2 SYGVNS. Trimming left V 1 base short and J 3 bases short, with 12 bases between. This CDR3 has 15 residues. CDR3 nucleotides: TGTGCCAGCAGTGAATGGGGCAGGATGGACACTGAAGCTTTCTTT. Amino acids: CASSEWGRMDTEAFF.

The chain combines TRBV6-2 or TRBV6-3 with TRBJ2-3; no clear D gene. This CDR3 has 15 residues. Germline V CDR1 and CDR2: MNHEY, SVGEGT. The V gene lost 0 bases and the J gene lost 3 bases, with 10 bases spanning the gap. The CDR3 coding sequence is TGTGCCAGCAGTTACTCGTTGAGTAGGACAGATACGCAGTATTTT. Its translation: CASSYSLSRTDTQYF.

This chain joins TRBV20-1 and TRBJ2-7; 11 nucleotides align to TRBD1. The ends lost 5 bases at V and 9 bases at J; junction bases unmatched: 9. The germline gives CDR1 DFQATT, CDR2 SNEGSKA (reference sequence). This CDR3 comprises 13 residues. The CDR3 spells CSALRTGGNGQYF. For the CDR3, the DNA is TGCAGTGCTCTCCGGACAGGGGGCAACGGGCAGTACTTC.

This clonotype has just a few counts. This chain uses TRBV12-3 or TRBV12-4 with TRBJ2-1, with unresolved D. V was pared by 1 base and J by 5 bases, with 9 bases between. CDR3 size: 14 residues. The CDR3 here is CASSLGFRDNEQFF. For the CDR3, the DNA is TGTGCCAGCAGTTTAGGGTTTAGGGACAATGAGCAGTTCTTC.

The chain links TRBV28 to TRBJ2-4, with 7 bases identical to TRBD2. The tail of the sequence fits TRBJ2-5 better, so the J call may be wrong. CDR1 and CDR2 from the germline V gene are MDHEN and SYDVKM. This CDR3 contains 15 residues. The CDR3 spells CASSLFPGGGETQYF. The CDR3 nucleotides read TGTGCCAGCAGTTTATTCCCGGGAGGAGGAGAGACCCAGTACTTC.

In this sample, this clonotype turned up a few times. The chain carries TRBV7-6 and TRBJ2-7; 8 bases are a match to TRBD1. Germline loops: CDR1 SGHVS, CDR2 FNYEAQ. This CDR3 is 14 amino acids long. V shed 5 bases and J 7 bases; nucleotides not matched to a gene: 10. The CDR3 loop reads CASSHRTGTGEQYF. The CDR3 DNA sequence: TGTGCCAGCAGCCATCGGACAGGGACGGGGGAGCAGTACTTC.

This clonotype was seen only once. The J gene is TRBJ2-7, the V gene TRBV6-2 or TRBV6-3; 11 bases fit TRBD1. Germline assignment: CDR1 MNHEY and CDR2 SVGEGT. The CDR3 runs to 15 residues. J gave up 2 bases and V 2 bases, and 2 bases lay outside the gene matches. The CDR3 sequence is CASSYRDRGAYEQYF. CDR3 nucleotides: TGTGCCAGCAGTTACCGGGACAGGGGGGCCTACGAGCAGTACTTC.

This clonotype was seen many times. The chain recombines TRBV5-1 with TRBJ2-7; D is unresolved. This CDR3 region has 14 residues. Per the germline V gene, CDR1 is SGHRS and CDR2 is YFSETQ. The V end lost 2 bases, the J end lost 0 bases, and 9 bases lay between the germline ends. CDR3 residues: CASSFDISSYEQYF. Written as DNA, the CDR3 is TGCGCCAGCAGCTTCGACATTAGCTCCTACGAGCAGTACTTC.

The chain employs TRBV5-4 and TRBJ2-7, with D tentatively TRBD1 (6 bases). Germline V lookup: CDR1 SGHNT, CDR2 YYREEE (reference sequence). The CDR3 covers 14 residues. V lost 4 bases to trimming and J lost 9 bases, with 20 bases between them. DNA of the CDR3: TGTGCCAGCAGCCCGGACAGAAGTACGGGCGTGCAGTACTTC. Its translation: CASSPDRSTGVQYF.

The CDR3 DNA follows: TGTGCCAGCAGTTTAAATGGGGCCACCGAAAAACTGTTTTTT. It encodes CASSLNGATEKLFF. V and J are TRBV27 and TRBJ1-4, with D possibly matching TRBD1 (5 bases). Between the trimmed V and J ends, which lost 2 bases and 8 bases, there was a span of 12 bases. The CDR3 runs to 14 residues. Germline CDR1 reads MNHEY; CDR2 reads SMNVEV (reference sequence).

The gene calls are TRBV4-2 and TRBJ1-2; tentatively, D is TRBD1 (5 bases). The CDR3 consists of 14 residues. Looked up from germline, CDR1 is LGHNA and CDR2 is YNFKEQ. V was cut by 4 bases and J by 5 bases, with 14 bases left in between. CDR3: CASSRGTVTYGYTF. As DNA, the CDR3 is TGTGCCAGCAGCCGAGGGACTGTTACGTATGGCTACACCTTC.

This clonotype was seen more than once but under ten times. The V and J genes are TRBV5-4 and TRBJ2-3; 7 bases are a match to TRBD1. The CDR3 is 14 residues long. Germline V lookup: CDR1 SGHNT, CDR2 YYREEE (reference sequence). The ends lost 0 bases at V and 3 bases at J; junction bases unmatched: 1. CDR3 in DNA: TGTGCCAGCAGCTTGGAGGACAGGACAGATACGCAGTATTTT. As protein: CASSLEDRTDTQYF.